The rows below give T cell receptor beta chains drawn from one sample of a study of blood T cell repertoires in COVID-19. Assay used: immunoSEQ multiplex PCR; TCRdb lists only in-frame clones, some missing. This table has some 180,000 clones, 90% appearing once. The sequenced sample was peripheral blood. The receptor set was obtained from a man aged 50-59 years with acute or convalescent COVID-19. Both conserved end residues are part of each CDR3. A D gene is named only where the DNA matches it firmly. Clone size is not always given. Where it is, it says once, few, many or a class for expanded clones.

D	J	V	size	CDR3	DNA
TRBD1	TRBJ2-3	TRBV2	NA	CASTQKGTDTDTQYF	TGTGCCAGCACTCAGAAGGGGACAGACACAGATACGCAGTATTTT
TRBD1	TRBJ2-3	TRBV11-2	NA	CASSFRQGADTQYF	TGTGCCAGCAGTTTCCGGCAGGGGGCAGATACGCAGTATTTT
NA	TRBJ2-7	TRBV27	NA	CASSFEAEQYF	TGTGCCAGCAGTTTCGAGGCCGAGCAGTACTTC
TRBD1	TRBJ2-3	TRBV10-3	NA	CAIKLGQGTDTQYF	TGTGCCATCAAGTTGGGACAGGGTACAGATACGCAGTATTTT
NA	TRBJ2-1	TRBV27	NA	CASSLDYSINEQFF	TGTGCCAGCAGTTTGGACTATTCCATTAATGAGCAGTTCTTC
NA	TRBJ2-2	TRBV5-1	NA	CASSSGSGELFF	TGCGCCAGCAGCTCAGGGTCCGGGGAGCTGTTTTTT
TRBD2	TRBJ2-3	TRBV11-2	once	CASRSTSGANTQYF	TGTGCCAGCAGGTCGACTAGCGGGGCCAATACGCAGTATTTT
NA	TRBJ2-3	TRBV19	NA	CATRERATDTQYF	TGTGCCACGAGGGAACGTGCCACAGATACGCAGTATTTT
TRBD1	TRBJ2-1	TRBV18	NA	CASSAAGGWNEQFF	TGTGCCAGCTCAGCGGCAGGGGGTTGGAATGAGCAGTTCTTC
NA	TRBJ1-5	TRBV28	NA	CASSAAPGQPQHF	TGTGCCAGCAGTGCCGCCCCGGGTCAGCCCCAGCATTTT